The rows below give T cell receptor beta chains drawn from one sample of a study of T cell repertoires in aging, cancer and after chemotherapy. Via MiXCR, TCRdb re-called the multiplex PCR reads, giving one row per CDR3 protein. The table shows roughly 7,800 distinct CDR3 sequences, with about 53% occurring only once. Sequencing used blood. The origin of the receptors is a human donor with a solid tumor. CDR3s leave out the opening cysteine and the closing phenylalanine or tryptophan.

j_call	v_call	cdr3_length	cdr3_aa
TRBJ1-5	TRBV6-5	11	ASSSGENQPQH
TRBJ2-7	TRBV5-1	11	ASSTGQGGEQY
TRBJ2-7	TRBV27	12	ASSLSGRVHEQY
TRBJ1-2	TRBV6-5	15	ASSYSGVLGVNYGYT
TRBJ2-1	TRBV10-3	15	AISELAASGRSNEQF
TRBJ2-7	TRBV18	12	ASSQGPEGYEQY
TRBJ1-2	TRBV10-1	10	AKMGTAIGYT
TRBJ2-1	TRBV6-5	15	ASSYSMGTARSNEQF
TRBJ2-2	TRBV7-9	10	ASSSYRGELF
TRBJ1-1	TRBV27	11	ASRRDDYTEAF
TRBJ1-1	TRBV20-1	13	SANNPGGENTEAF
TRBJ2-1	TRBV30	12	AWSVTWTYNEQF
TRBJ2-3	TRBV27	11	ASSTSSTDTQY
TRBJ2-1	TRBV7-3	11	ASSGSSYNEQF
TRBJ2-1	TRBV6-5	13	ASSRIAGGYNEQF
TRBJ1-4	TRBV6-5	11	ASGGTTNEKLF
TRBJ2-7	TRBV6-2/TRBV6-3	14	ASSYKGTLSAHEQY
TRBJ2-7	TRBV19	14	ASSPTSGRALYEQY
TRBJ1-2	TRBV20-1	10	SCGGRGYGYT
TRBJ2-2	TRBV13	10	ASTQPTGELF
TRBJ1-1	TRBV19	11	ASIQPPHTEAF
TRBJ2-7	TRBV4-3	12	ASSQGDRGYEQY
TRBJ2-2	TRBV28	17	ASSSPKGEGRGNTGELF
TRBJ2-3	TRBV28	12	ASSYRVSTDTQY
TRBJ2-1	TRBV7-2	14	ASSPSAGGSYNEQF
TRBJ2-3	TRBV7-2	15	ASSLRGTSGSTDTQY
TRBJ1-2	TRBV27	11	ASKGGIALGYT
TRBJ2-4	TRBV6-5	12	ASSPRQFPNIQY
TRBJ2-5	TRBV7-2	12	ASSPLGRGETQY
TRBJ2-7	TRBV20-1	12	SASLGQGAYEQY
TRBJ1-2	TRBV28	12	ASSSGTALYGYT
TRBJ2-7	TRBV10-3	13	AIQSSEGLIYEQY
TRBJ1-6	TRBV28	13	ASSLLVPNNSPLH
TRBJ1-1	TRBV10-3	11	AIRMDRDGEAF
TRBJ2-7	TRBV12-3/TRBV12-4	10	ASSSAANEQY
TRBJ2-1	TRBV19	11	ASSTGNNNEQF
TRBJ1-6	TRBV6-6	11	ASEPGQGVPLH
TRBJ1-3	TRBV15	12	ATSRGGQGNTIY
TRBJ2-7	TRBV5-6	13	ASRLTGTSSYEQY
TRBJ2-3	TRBV12-3/TRBV12-4	17	ASSSPPRLAGWSTDTQY
TRBJ2-7	TRBV20-1	15	SARDSAVQGWSYEQY
TRBJ1-2	TRBV28	10	ASGGRNYGYT
TRBJ1-2	TRBV5-4	14	ASSPTGTGGYYGYT
TRBJ2-1	TRBV15	13	ATSRGETSENEQF
TRBJ1-1	TRBV19	12	ASRPDNGQGEAF
TRBJ2-3	TRBV7-3	13	ASSVAVGTGGTQY
TRBJ2-7	TRBV5-4	13	ASSLEGGEAYEQY
TRBJ2-2	TRBV19	11	ASTLDSYGELF
TRBJ1-6	TRBV28	13	ASSFRRTGFSPLH
TRBJ1-2	TRBV5-1	11	ASSLDRVYGYT
TRBJ1-2	TRBV7-2	13	ASSSGTSEVYGYT
TRBJ1-6	TRBV19	10	ATQGEASPLH
TRBJ2-1	TRBV5-1	10	ASSLIYNEQF